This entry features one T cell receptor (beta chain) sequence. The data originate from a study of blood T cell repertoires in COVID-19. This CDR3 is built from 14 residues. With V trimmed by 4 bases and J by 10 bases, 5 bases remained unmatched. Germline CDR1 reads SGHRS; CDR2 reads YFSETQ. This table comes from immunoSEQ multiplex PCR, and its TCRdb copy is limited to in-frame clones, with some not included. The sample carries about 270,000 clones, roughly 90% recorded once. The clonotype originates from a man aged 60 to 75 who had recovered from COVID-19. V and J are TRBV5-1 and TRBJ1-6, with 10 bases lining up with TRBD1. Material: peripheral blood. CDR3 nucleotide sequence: TGCGCCAGCAGCCCTGGGACAGGGGTCTCACCCCTCCACTTT. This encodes CASSPGTGVSPLHF.